The clone carrying this TCR beta chain was counted only a few times. As handled by the study authors: The authors estimated nucleated cell counts from reference gene primer amplification. The assay was immunoSEQ multiplex PCR, and TCRdb's table has in-frame clones only and misses some. That table supplies the V and J calls and clone size; D and trimming were determined from the DNA. The sample includes over 60,000 clones, roughly 77% of them seen just once. This specimen belongs to a study of blood T cell repertoires in COVID-19. The CDR3 contains 12 residues. The V end was cut by 9 bases, the J end by 0 bases, with 9 bases between. Germline V gene data show CDR1 as MGHRA and CDR2 as YSYEKL.

The V call is TRBV4-1, the J call TRBJ2-7; D may be TRBD1 (6 bases). What was sequenced was peripheral blood. The origin of this receptor is a human donor in a cohort sampled during active COVID-19. CDR3 bases: TGCGCCAGAGGGGGAAACTCCTACGAGCAGTACTTC. As protein: CARGGNSYEQYF.